Following are 10 T cell receptor beta chains from one sample sequenced in a study of T cells in Graves' hyperthyroidism and ophthalmopathy (dated by TCRdb to the late 2010s). Library method: multiplex PCR. The data were produced on an Illumina HiSeq 2000. The TCR beta CDR3 regions were amplified from the RNA transcripts. For the first round of RT-PCR on the TCR CDR3, the HTBI primer set was used together with the Qiagen OneStep RT-PCR kit. TCRdb ran its own pipeline on the public reads, namely fastp trimming at Q25 and MiXCR clone calling, and kept in-frame beta chains. When rows share a CDR3 protein, they turn into one entry using the most common DNA and genes. The sample table lists fewer than 450,000 distinct CDR3 sequences, more than 13% of them with a count of one. The top ten hold 25% to 30% of the sample. The sample was blood. All receptors come from a man between 50 and 59 years old with Graves' ophthalmopathy.

This clonotype has a count of ten or more. The V call is TRBV2, the J call TRBJ2-3, with 11 bases identical to TRBD1. J lost 9 bases, V lost 9 bases, and 11 bases had no gene match. The CDR3 contains 14 residues. Germline-derived CDR1 and CDR2 are SNHLY and FYNNEI. CDR3 DNA sequence: TGTGCCAGGACCGGGACAGGGGGATCTTGGACGCAGTATTTT. Protein: CARTGTGGSWTQYF.

Ten or more counts support this clonotype. The chain joins TRBV20-1 to TRBJ1-1; tentative D call: TRBD1 (6 bases). The V gene's germline CDR1 is DFQATT and CDR2 SNEGSKA (reference sequence). CDR3 length: 14 residues. The ends were cut back, 6 bases at V and 2 bases at J, with 16 bases in the middle. CDR3 bases: TGCAGTGCCACTATCGGGACAATCAACACTGAAGCTTTCTTT. It is translated as CSATIGTINTEAFF.

This clonotype was picked up many times. The rearrangement joins TRBV28 to TRBJ1-2, with a tentative D call TRBD1 (5 bases). This CDR3 spans 14 amino acids. Trimming removed 1 base from V and 2 bases from J, with 8 bases in between. CDR1 is MDHEN, CDR2 SYDVKM, per germline. CDR3: CASSLSGRNYGYTF. CDR3 coding DNA: TGTGCCAGCAGTTTATCGGGACGGAACTATGGCTACACCTTC.

In this sample, this clonotype turned up many times. CDR3 region: CAWTASGRYNEQFF. In DNA, the CDR3 is TGTGCCTGGACGGCTAGCGGTCGTTACAATGAGCAGTTCTTC. This rearrangement joins TRBV30 to TRBJ2-1; the match to TRBD2 covers 7 bases. The germline V gene has CDR1 GTSNPN and CDR2 SVGIG (reference sequence). The CDR3 is 14 residues long. The junction had 7 bases not matched to a gene; V was cut back by 4 bases and J by 4 bases. The entire variable domain, with the rest obtained from reference TRBV30 and TRBJ2-1, is as follows: SQTIHQWPATLVQPVGSPLSLECTVEGTSNPNLYWYRQAAGRGLQLLFYSVGIGQISSEVPQNLSASRPQDRQFILSSKKLLLSDSGFYLCAWTASGRYNEQFFGPGTRLTVL.

There are many counts of this clonotype. The chain links TRBV20-1 to TRBJ1-1; D might be TRBD1 (5 bases). Trimming removed 6 bases from V and 1 base from J, with 18 bases in between. From germline, CDR1 is DFQATT and CDR2 SNEGSKA (reference sequence). This CDR3 is 15 amino acids long. The CDR3 coding sequence is TGCAGTGCCCCCGACCGAGGGGCATCGAACACTGAAGCTTTCTTT. It encodes CSAPDRGASNTEAFF.

There are many counts of this clonotype. The rearrangement joins TRBV2 to TRBJ2-3; maybe TRBD1 (6 bases). This CDR3 has 14 amino acids. V dropped 3 bases and J dropped 0 bases, with 7 bases sitting between them. Germline CDR1 is SNHLY and CDR2 is FYNNEI. The CDR3 DNA follows: TGTGCCAGCAGTGATACAGGGAGCACAGATACGCAGTATTTT. Its protein is CASSDTGSTDTQYF.

This clonotype has only a few counts. V is TRBV5-1 and J is TRBJ2-5, with 8 bases fitting TRBD2. CDR1 and CDR2 (germline): SGHRS, YFSETQ. The J segment lost 5 bases and the V segment lost 4 bases, leaving 10 bases of the junction unmatched. The CDR3 length is 15 residues. As DNA, the CDR3 is TGCGCCAGCAGCACCCGGGGGGGGTCCGAGGAGACCCAGTACTTC. Translating it yields CASSTRGGSEETQYF.

The sample holds many counts of this clonotype. The genes are TRBV7-8 and TRBJ2-3, with D uncertain. The CDR3 length is 15 residues. Germline V gives CDR1 SGHVS, CDR2 FQNEAQ. Trimming took off 0 bases at V and 3 bases at J, with 10 bases between the two ends. CDR3 DNA: TGTGCCAGCAGCTTAGCCCTGGGGTGGACAGATACGCAGTATTTT. Its protein is CASSLALGWTDTQYF.

This clonotype has ten or more counts. This sequence joins TRBV12-3 or TRBV12-4 and TRBJ2-5; weak D call: TRBD1 (5 bases). Between the trimmed V and J ends, which lost 5 bases and 0 bases, there was a span of 16 bases. The CDR3 spans 16 residues. CDR3 nucleotides: TGTGCCAGCAGTCCAAGGGGTGGTAGCCACCAAGAGACCCAGTACTTC. It translates to CASSPRGGSHQETQYF.

This clonotype was seen repeatedly, ten times or more. The rearrangement joins TRBV7-6 to TRBJ2-1; D unclear. The ends were cut back, 5 bases at V and 10 bases at J, with 12 bases in the middle. Germline V gene data show CDR1 as SGHVS and CDR2 as FNYEAQ. CDR3 length: 12 residues. The CDR3, as DNA: TGTGCCAGCAGCCGGACGGGCGAGGAGCAGTTCTTC. Translated, it gives CASSRTGEEQFF.